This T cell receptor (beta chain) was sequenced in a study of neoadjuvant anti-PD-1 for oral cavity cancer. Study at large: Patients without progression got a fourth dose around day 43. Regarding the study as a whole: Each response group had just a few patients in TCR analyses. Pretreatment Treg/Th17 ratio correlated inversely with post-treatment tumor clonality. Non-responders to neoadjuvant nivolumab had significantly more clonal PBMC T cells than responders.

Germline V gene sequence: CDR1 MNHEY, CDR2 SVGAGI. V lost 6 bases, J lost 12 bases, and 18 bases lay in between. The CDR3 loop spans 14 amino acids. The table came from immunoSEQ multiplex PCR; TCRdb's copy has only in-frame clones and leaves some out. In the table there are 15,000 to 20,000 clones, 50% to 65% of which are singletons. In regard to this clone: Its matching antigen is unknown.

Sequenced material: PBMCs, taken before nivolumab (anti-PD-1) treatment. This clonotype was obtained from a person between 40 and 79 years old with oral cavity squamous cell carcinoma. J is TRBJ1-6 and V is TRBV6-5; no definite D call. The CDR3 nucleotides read TGTGCCAGCAGGCCTCCCGGGCGAATAGGACCCCTCCACTTT. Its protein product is CASRPPGRIGPLHF.